Following are 3 T cell receptor beta chains from one sample sequenced in a study of OX40 agonist ivuxolimab in advanced cancers. Measured with immunoSEQ multiplex PCR; TCRdb has only the in-frame clones, and not every one. The sample yields about 130,000 clones, around 92% seen once. The input for sequencing was CD4+ or CD8+ T cells sorted from blood, taken in a trial of the OX40 agonist ivuxolimab. All receptors come from an adult with an advanced solid tumor such as melanoma, head and neck, liver or kidney cancer.

This chain uses TRBV7-8 with TRBJ1-5; a possible D gene is TRBD1 (6 bases). The length of the CDR3 is 16 residues. Germline assignment: CDR1 SGHVS and CDR2 FQNEAQ. V was cut by 1 base and J by 3 bases, with 13 bases left in between. CDR3 coding DNA: TGTGCCAGCAGCTTAGAGGTACAGGGATTCAATCAGCCCCAGCATTTT. Translating it yields CASSLEVQGFNQPQHF.

The chain joins TRBV19 to TRBJ1-5; D unclear. Germline CDR1 reads LNHDA; CDR2 reads SQIVND (reference sequence). This CDR3 has 13 amino acids. Trimming removed 3 bases from V and 6 bases from J, with 9 bases in between. CDR3 amino acids: CASSMLGSQPQHF. DNA for the CDR3: TGTGCCAGTAGTATGTTGGGAAGTCAGCCCCAGCATTTT.

This clone was observed once. This chain connects TRBV7-6 to TRBJ2-3; D could derive from TRBD1 or TRBD2 (5 bases each). V was clipped by 3 bases and J by 9 bases, with 10 bases between them. The CDR3 sequence is 12 residues long. Germline assignment: CDR1 SGHVS and CDR2 FNYEAQ. The DNA for the CDR3 is TGTGCCAGCAGCTTCAGAGGGGACACGCAGTATTTT. Protein product: CASSFRGDTQYF.